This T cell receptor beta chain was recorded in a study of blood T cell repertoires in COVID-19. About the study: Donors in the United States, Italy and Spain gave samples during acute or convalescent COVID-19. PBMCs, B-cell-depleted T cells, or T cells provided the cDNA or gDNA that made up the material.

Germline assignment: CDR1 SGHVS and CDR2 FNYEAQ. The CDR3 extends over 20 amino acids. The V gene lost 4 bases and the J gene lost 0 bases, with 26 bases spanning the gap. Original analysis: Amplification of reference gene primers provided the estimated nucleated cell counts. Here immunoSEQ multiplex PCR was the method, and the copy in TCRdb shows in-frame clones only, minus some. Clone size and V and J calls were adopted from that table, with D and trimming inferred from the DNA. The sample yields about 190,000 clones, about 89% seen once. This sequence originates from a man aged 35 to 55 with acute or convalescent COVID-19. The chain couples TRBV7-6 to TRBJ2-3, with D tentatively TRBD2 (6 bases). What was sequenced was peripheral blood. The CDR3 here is CASSSTTVAGLFSSTDTQYF. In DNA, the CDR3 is TGTGCCAGCAGCTCCACCACCGTGGCTGGACTATTCTCTAGCACAGATACGCAGTATTTT. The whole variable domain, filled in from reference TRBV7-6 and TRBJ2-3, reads GAGVSQSPRYKVTKRGQDVALRCDPISGHVSLYWYRQALGQGPEFLTYFNYEAQQDKSGLPNDRFSAERPEGSISTLTIQRTEQRDSAMYRCASSSTTVAGLFSSTDTQYFGPGTRLTVL.